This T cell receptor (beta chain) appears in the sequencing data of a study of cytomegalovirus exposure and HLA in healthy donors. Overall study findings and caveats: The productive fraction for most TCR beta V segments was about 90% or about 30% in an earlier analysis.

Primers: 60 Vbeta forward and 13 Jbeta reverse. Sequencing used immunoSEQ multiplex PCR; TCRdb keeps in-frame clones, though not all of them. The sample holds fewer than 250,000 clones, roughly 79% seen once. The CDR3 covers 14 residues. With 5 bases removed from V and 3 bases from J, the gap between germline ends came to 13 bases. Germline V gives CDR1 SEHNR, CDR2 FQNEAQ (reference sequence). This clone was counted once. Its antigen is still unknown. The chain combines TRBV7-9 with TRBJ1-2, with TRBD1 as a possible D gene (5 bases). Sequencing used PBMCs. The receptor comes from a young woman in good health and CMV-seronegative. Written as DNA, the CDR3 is TGTGCCAGCAGCCTAGACGACAGTTACTATGGCTACACCTTC. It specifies CASSLDDSYYGYTF.